This TCR beta chain was identified in a study of shared clonotypes between healthy human individuals. Sequencing was performed with immunoSEQ multiplex PCR; in TCRdb, only in-frame clones are kept and a portion is missing. Of 640,000 or so clones in the sample, approximately 79% are singletons; the top ten hold 1.8%. CDR1 is ENHRY, CDR2 SYGVKD, per germline. The trim removed 0 bases at V and 1 base at J, leaving 7 bases unmatched. This CDR3 is built from 18 residues. Findings and caveats of the study: How much donors shared clonotypes was expected to be affected by sequencing depth.

With respect to this clone: What it binds is unknown.

Healthy HIV-negative adults with no recent acute infections or vaccinations were recruited as donors. The chain combines TRBV10-3 with TRBJ2-2; TRBD1 agrees at 8 bases. This TCR came from a woman in her 30s in good health. The sequenced sample was memory CD4+ T cells sorted from blood. Documented subset: CD45RA-negative fraction. CDR3: CAISESGGRGRNTGELFF. In DNA, the CDR3 is TGTGCCATCAGTGAGTCAGGAGGCAGGGGGCGGAACACCGGGGAGCTGTTTTTT.